Listed below are T cell receptor beta chains from one sample, sequenced in a study of identical twins. TCRdb fed the 5' RACE reads into MiXCR, producing one record per CDR3 protein. The profile shows 700,000 or so distinct CDR3 sequences, 8.6% of them singletons. These data also featured in a second study, about yellow fever vaccine responses in identical twins.

Material: PBMCs. The receptors come from a woman aged 18-29 years in good health. CDR3s include the opening cysteine and the closing phenylalanine or tryptophan. Each record gives: clone size, J gene, D gene, V gene, CDR3 DNA, CDR3 protein. The D gene is left open where the match is weak. Size values are once, few and many counts, or a class for expanded clones, and some rows have none.

size: many; J: TRBJ2-3; D: .; V: TRBV19; DNA: TGTGCCAGTAGTACCAACAGGGTAGATACGCAGTATTTT; CDR3: CASSTNRVDTQYF
size: many; J: TRBJ2-2; D: TRBD1; V: TRBV4-3; DNA: TGCGCCAGCAGCCGACGGACAGGGTACACCGGGGAGCTGTTTTTT; CDR3: CASSRRTGYTGELFF
size: many; J: TRBJ1-4; D: .; V: TRBV5-1; DNA: TGCGCCAGCACCTCTTCTTCAGGCTCGGGAGAAAAACTGTTTTTT; CDR3: CASTSSSGSGEKLFF
size: many; J: TRBJ2-2; D: .; V: TRBV29-1; DNA: TGCAGCGTTGAAGGGGTGGCCGGGGAGCTGTTTTTT; CDR3: CSVEGVAGELFF
size: .; J: TRBJ1-1; D: .; V: TRBV7-3; DNA: TGTGCCAGCAGCTTAAAGCTGGGACCCGGCAGCACTGAAGCTTTCTTT; CDR3: CASSLKLGPGSTEAFF
size: many; J: TRBJ1-2; D: TRBD1; V: TRBV15; DNA: TGTGCCACCAGCAGCGGACAGGACGCCGGCGTAAGCTACACCTTC; CDR3: CATSSGQDAGVSYTF
size: few; J: TRBJ2-7; D: TRBD2; V: TRBV5-1; DNA: TGCGCCAGCAGCTTGTCGTCTAGCGGGAGTCTAGACCACGAGCAGTACTTC; CDR3: CASSLSSSGSLDHEQYF
size: many; J: TRBJ2-7; D: .; V: TRBV6-1; DNA: TGTGCCATCGGCTTAAGTTTGTCAGGCTCCTACGAGCAGTACTTC; CDR3: CAIGLSLSGSYEQYF
size: few; J: TRBJ1-6; D: .; V: TRBV7-9; DNA: TGTGCCAGCACCAATGGGCATTCACCCCTCCACTTT; CDR3: CASTNGHSPLHF
size: .; J: TRBJ2-1; D: .; V: TRBV27; DNA: TGTGCCAGCACCCCCTTAACTTTTAGGAGCTCCTACAATGAGCAGTTCTTC; CDR3: CASTPLTFRSSYNEQFF
size: few; J: TRBJ2-5; D: TRBD2; V: TRBV6-1; DNA: TGTGCCAGCAGCAACCTAGGACCCAAAACTAGCGGCGGGGAGACCCAGTACTTC; CDR3: CASSNLGPKTSGGETQYF
size: .; J: TRBJ2-2; D: TRBD1; V: TRBV6-4; DNA: TGTGCCAGCAATAAGGGGGCGACCGGGGAGCTGTTTTTT; CDR3: CASNKGATGELFF
size: few; J: TRBJ2-7; D: .; V: TRBV12-3/TRBV12-4; DNA: TGTGCCAGCAGTTTCTCTAGCTCCCACGAGCAGTACTTC; CDR3: CASSFSSSHEQYF
size: many; J: TRBJ2-5; D: TRBD1; V: TRBV7-2; DNA: TGTGCCAGCAGCTTAGCCGACAGGGCACAAGAGACCCAGTACTTC; CDR3: CASSLADRAQETQYF